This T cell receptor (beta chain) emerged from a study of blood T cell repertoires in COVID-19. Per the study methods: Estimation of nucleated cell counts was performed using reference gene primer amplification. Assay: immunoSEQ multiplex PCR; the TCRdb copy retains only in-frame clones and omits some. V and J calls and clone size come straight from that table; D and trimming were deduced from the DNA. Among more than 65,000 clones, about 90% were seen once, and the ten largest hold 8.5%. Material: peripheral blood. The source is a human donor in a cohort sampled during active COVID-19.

This chain's CDR3 is CASSEGAGSTDTQYF. CDR3 coding DNA: TGTGCCAGCAGTGAAGGGGCGGGGAGCACAGATACGCAGTATTTT. J is TRBJ2-3 and V is TRBV6-4, with a possible D match to TRBD2 (6 bases). The CDR3 length is 15 residues. Between the trimmed V and J ends, which lost 3 bases and 0 bases, there was a span of 10 bases. CDR1 and CDR2 from the germline V gene are MRHNA and SNTAGT.